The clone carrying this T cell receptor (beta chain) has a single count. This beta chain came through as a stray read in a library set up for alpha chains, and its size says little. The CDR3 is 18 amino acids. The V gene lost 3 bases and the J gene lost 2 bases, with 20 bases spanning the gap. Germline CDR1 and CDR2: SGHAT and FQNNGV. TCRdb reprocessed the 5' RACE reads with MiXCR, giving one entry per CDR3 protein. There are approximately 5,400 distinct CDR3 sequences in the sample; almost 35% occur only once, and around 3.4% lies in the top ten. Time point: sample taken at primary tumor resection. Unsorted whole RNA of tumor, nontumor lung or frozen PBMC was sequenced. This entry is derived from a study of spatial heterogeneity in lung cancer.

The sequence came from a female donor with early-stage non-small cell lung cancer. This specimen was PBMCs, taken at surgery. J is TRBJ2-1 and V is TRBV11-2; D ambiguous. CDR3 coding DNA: TGTGCCAGCAGCTTGCGCGCCCAGCGAATAGCTGCCTACAATGAGCAGTTCTTC. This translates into CASSLRAQRIAAYNEQFF.